These T cell receptor beta chains were read from a single sample in a study of blood T cell repertoires in COVID-19. Method: immunoSEQ multiplex PCR; TCRdb's copy keeps in-frame clones and lacks some. The sample contains around 160,000 clones, roughly 88% of which appear only once. The sequenced sample was PBMCs or T cells enriched from blood (not recorded which). Receptors originate from a woman aged 60-75 years who had recovered from COVID-19. CDR3s include the opening cysteine and the closing phenylalanine or tryptophan. Each record gives: J gene, V gene, clone size, CDR3 protein. Clone size is given for some rows only: seen once, a few or many times, or a class if the clone is expanded.

j_gene: TRBJ1-2; v_gene: TRBV4-1; abundance: -; CDR3aa: CASSQGQGSNYGYTF
j_gene: TRBJ1-3; v_gene: TRBV18; abundance: once; CDR3aa: CASSPTGTGNTIYF
j_gene: TRBJ1-1; v_gene: TRBV12-3/TRBV12-4; abundance: -; CDR3aa: CASRPSGTEAFF
j_gene: TRBJ2-3; v_gene: TRBV5-1; abundance: -; CDR3aa: CASSLASGTDTQYF
j_gene: TRBJ1-6; v_gene: TRBV7-9; abundance: few; CDR3aa: CASSLGADSSPLHF
j_gene: TRBJ2-2; v_gene: TRBV5-8; abundance: -; CDR3aa: CASSQATGATRGELFF
j_gene: TRBJ1-6; v_gene: TRBV5-4; abundance: -; CDR3aa: CASSFMGQGGSPLHF
j_gene: TRBJ1-5; v_gene: TRBV28; abundance: many; CDR3aa: CASSSGTGVQPQHF
j_gene: TRBJ2-2; v_gene: TRBV19; abundance: -; CDR3aa: CASKPPRGYTGELFF
j_gene: TRBJ1-4; v_gene: TRBV30; abundance: once; CDR3aa: CAWSDGANEKLFF
j_gene: TRBJ1-1; v_gene: TRBV6-1; abundance: -; CDR3aa: CASSETGFVF
j_gene: TRBJ1-1; v_gene: TRBV2; abundance: -; CDR3aa: CASSVWDRNTEAFF
j_gene: TRBJ1-4; v_gene: TRBV3-1/TRBV3-2; abundance: -; CDR3aa: CASSPTGRNEKLFF
j_gene: TRBJ1-2; v_gene: TRBV18; abundance: -; CDR3aa: CASSTTDSLGYTF
j_gene: TRBJ1-3; v_gene: TRBV2; abundance: -; CDR3aa: CASSEYPRGGNTIYF
j_gene: TRBJ2-7; v_gene: TRBV6-5; abundance: -; CDR3aa: CASSYSYRGLGYEQYF
j_gene: TRBJ2-7; v_gene: TRBV4-2; abundance: -; CDR3aa: CASSPGHLGFDEQYF
j_gene: TRBJ1-1; v_gene: TRBV11-3; abundance: -; CDR3aa: CASSPGLGGMNTEAFF
j_gene: TRBJ1-2; v_gene: TRBV3-1/TRBV3-2; abundance: -; CDR3aa: CASSQIGNRLTF
j_gene: TRBJ2-1; v_gene: TRBV7-2; abundance: few; CDR3aa: CASSLGGTGSYNEQFF
j_gene: TRBJ1-5; v_gene: TRBV2; abundance: -; CDR3aa: CASSATRGQPQHF
j_gene: TRBJ1-6; v_gene: TRBV6-1; abundance: -; CDR3aa: CASSEEGTGGAMVSPLHF
j_gene: TRBJ1-1; v_gene: TRBV9; abundance: once; CDR3aa: CASSNQGTGEAFF